These 9 T cell receptor beta chains were sequenced from one sample in a study of cytomegalovirus exposure and HLA in healthy donors. TCRdb's copy holds only in-frame clones and misses some; the assay was immunoSEQ multiplex PCR. This sample has 100,000 to 120,000 clones; roughly 89% occur once, and the top ten carry around 2%. The sample consisted of PBMCs. These receptors all stem from a woman between 18 and 29 years old in good health and CMV-seronegative.

DNA of the CDR3: TGTGCCAGCAGGGATGCGGGTTTAGGGGGCTACACCTTC. Its protein product is CASRDAGLGGYTF. The gene calls are TRBV28 and TRBJ1-2, with D hard to call. CDR1 and CDR2 (germline): MDHEN, SYDVKM. Trimming shortened V by 6 bases and J by 8 bases, and 16 bases separated the two germline ends. The CDR3 contains 13 residues.

This clone was counted a few times. CDR3 DNA: TGCGCCAGCAGCCAATACACAGGGACTCAGCCCCAGCATTTT. This encodes CASSQYTGTQPQHF. This chain uses TRBV4-1 with TRBJ1-5, with D tentatively TRBD1 (6 bases). The CDR3 sequence is 14 residues long. CDR1 and CDR2 (germline): MGHRA, YSYEKL. With 2 bases removed from V and 6 bases from J, the gap between germline ends came to 11 bases.

V is TRBV11-2 and J is TRBJ2-2; TRBD1 is a possible D gene (6 bases). This CDR3 has 13 residues. The germline V gene encodes CDR1 SGHAT and CDR2 FQNNGV. V gave up 5 bases and J gave up 5 bases, with 9 bases separating them. Here the CDR3 reads CASSPGTTGELFF. The CDR3 DNA reads TGTGCCAGCAGCCCCGGGACAACCGGGGAGCTGTTTTTT. The entire variable domain, with the rest obtained from reference TRBV11-2 and TRBJ2-2, is as follows: EAGVAQSPRYKIIEKRQSVAFWCNPISGHATLYWYQQILGQGPKLLIQFQNNGVVDDSQLPKDRFSAERLKGVDSTLKIQPAKLEDSAVYLCASSPGTTGELFFGEGSRLTVL.

The chain employs TRBV6-5 and TRBJ1-5; a weak D match, TRBD1 (5 bases). Germline V gives CDR1 MNHEY, CDR2 SVGAGI. V shed 5 bases and J shed 7 bases, with 15 bases lying between them. This CDR3 comprises 14 residues. CDR3 bases: TGTGCCAGCAGTCCAACTTTCCGGGGGCAGCCCCAGCATTTT. Amino acids: CASSPTFRGQPQHF.

This clone was picked up one time. The V call is TRBV6-5, the J call TRBJ2-7; the D gene is possibly TRBD1 (5 bases). With 2 bases removed from V and 3 bases from J, the gap between germline ends came to 8 bases. The CDR3 has 13 residues. CDR1 and CDR2 from the germline V gene are MNHEY and SVGAGI. CDR3 in DNA: TGTGCCAGCAGTTACGGGGCAAACTACGAGCAGTACTTC. Protein sequence: CASSYGANYEQYF.

The rearrangement joins TRBV28 to TRBJ1-1; TRBD1 matches 9 bases. Germline V lookup: CDR1 MDHEN, CDR2 SYDVKM. V was pared by 2 bases and J by 7 bases, with 5 bases of the junction left unmatched. This CDR3 contains 14 residues. Written as DNA, the CDR3 is TGTGCCAGCAGTTTAACACAGGGGGCTAGTGAAGCTTTCTTT. It encodes CASSLTQGASEAFF. The entire variable domain, with the rest obtained from reference TRBV28 and TRBJ1-1, is as follows: DVKVTQSSRYLVKRTGEKVFLECVQDMDHENMFWYRQDPGLGLRLIYFSYDVKMKEKGDIPEGYSVSREKKERFSLILESASTNQTSMYLCASSLTQGASEAFFGQGTRLTVV.

CDR3 loop: CASSLGVGGSSYEQYF. CDR3 nucleotide sequence: TGTGCCAGCAGCTTGGGGGTTGGAGGTTCCTCCTACGAGCAGTACTTC. This sequence joins TRBV5-4 and TRBJ2-7, with D perhaps TRBD2 (5 bases). The V and J ends lost 0 bases and 0 bases respectively, with 13 bases between them. The CDR3 contains 16 residues. Germline CDR1 reads SGHNT; CDR2 reads YYREEE (reference sequence).

There are a few counts of this clone. Mismatch with germline at one junction end may stem from a read error. The chain's CDR3 is CASRQEGRETGELFF. CDR3 coding DNA: TGCGCCAGCAGACAAGAGGGGAGGGAGACCGGGGAGCTGTTTTTT. The V call is TRBV4-1, the J call TRBJ2-2; 7 bases agree with TRBD2. The CDR3 covers 15 residues. Germline CDR1 MGHRA, CDR2 YSYEKL.

CDR3 sequence reads: CASSRDRNYEQYF. Written as DNA, the CDR3 is TGTGCCAGCAGCCGGGACAGGAACTACGAGCAGTACTTC. V usage is TRBV7-8 and J usage is TRBJ2-7, with TRBD1 matching over 8 bases. Trimming took 5 bases from V and 3 from J; bases not matched to a gene: 3. The CDR3 covers 13 residues. Germline V CDR1 and CDR2: SGHVS, FQNEAQ.